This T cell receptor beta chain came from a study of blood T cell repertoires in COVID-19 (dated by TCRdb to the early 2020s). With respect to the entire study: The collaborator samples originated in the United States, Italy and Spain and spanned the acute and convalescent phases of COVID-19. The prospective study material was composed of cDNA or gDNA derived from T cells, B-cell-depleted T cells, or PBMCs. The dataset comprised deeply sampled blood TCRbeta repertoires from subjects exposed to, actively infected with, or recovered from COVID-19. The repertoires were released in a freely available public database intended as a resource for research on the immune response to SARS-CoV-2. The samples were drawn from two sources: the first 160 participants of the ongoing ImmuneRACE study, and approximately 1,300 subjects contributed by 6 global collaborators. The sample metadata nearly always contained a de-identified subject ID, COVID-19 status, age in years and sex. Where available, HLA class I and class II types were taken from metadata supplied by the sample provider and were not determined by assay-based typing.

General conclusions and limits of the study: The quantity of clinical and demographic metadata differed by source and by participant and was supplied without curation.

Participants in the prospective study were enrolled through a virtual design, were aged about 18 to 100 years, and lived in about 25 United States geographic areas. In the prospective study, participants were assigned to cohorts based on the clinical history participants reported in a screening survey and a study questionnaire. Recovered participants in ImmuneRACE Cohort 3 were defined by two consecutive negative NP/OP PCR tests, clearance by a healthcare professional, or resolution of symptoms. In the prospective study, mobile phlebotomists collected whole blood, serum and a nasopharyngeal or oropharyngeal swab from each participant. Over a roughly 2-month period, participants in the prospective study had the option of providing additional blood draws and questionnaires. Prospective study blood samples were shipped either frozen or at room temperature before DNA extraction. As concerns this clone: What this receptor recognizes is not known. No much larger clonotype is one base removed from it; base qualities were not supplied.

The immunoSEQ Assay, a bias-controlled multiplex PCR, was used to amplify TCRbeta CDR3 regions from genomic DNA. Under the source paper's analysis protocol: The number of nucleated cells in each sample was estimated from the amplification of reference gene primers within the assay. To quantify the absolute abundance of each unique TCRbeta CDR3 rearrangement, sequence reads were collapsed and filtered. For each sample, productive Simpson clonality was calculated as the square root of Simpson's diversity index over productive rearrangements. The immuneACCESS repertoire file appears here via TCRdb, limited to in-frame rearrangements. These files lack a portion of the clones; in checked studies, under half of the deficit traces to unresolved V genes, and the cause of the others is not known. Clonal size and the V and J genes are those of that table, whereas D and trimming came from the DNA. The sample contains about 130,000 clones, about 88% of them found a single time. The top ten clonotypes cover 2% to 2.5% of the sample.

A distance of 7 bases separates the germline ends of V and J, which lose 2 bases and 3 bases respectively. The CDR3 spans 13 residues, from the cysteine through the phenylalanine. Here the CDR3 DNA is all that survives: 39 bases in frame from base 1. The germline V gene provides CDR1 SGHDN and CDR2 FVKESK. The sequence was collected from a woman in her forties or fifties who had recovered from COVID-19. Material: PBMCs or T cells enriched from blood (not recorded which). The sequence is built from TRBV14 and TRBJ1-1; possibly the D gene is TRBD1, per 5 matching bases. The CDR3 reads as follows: CASSQQGYTEAFF. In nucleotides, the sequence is TGTGCCAGCAGCCAACAGGGATACACTGAAGCTTTCTTT.